A selection of T cell receptor beta chains follows, all from one sample in a study of shared clonotypes between healthy human individuals. TCRdb's copy holds only in-frame clones and misses some; the assay was immunoSEQ multiplex PCR. The profile shows some 2 million clones, around 96% of them singletons. Sequenced input: naive CD8+ T cells sorted from blood. Receptor source: a man between 18 and 35 years old in good health. CDR3s include the opening cysteine and the closing phenylalanine or tryptophan. D genes are given only for firm matches. Only some rows state a clone size, as once, few, many or a class for expanded clones.

v_call: TRBV14; j_call: TRBJ2-3; clone_size: once; d_call: TRBD2; cdr3_aa: CASSDGRARDTQYF; cdr3_nt: TGTGCCAGCAGCGACGGGAGGGCCAGAGATACGCAGTATTTT
v_call: TRBV11-2; j_call: TRBJ2-7; clone_size: NA; d_call: NA; cdr3_aa: CASSLGGGGEQYF; cdr3_nt: TGTGCCAGCAGCTTAGGTGGCGGTGGCGAGCAGTACTTC
v_call: TRBV13; j_call: TRBJ1-2; clone_size: once; d_call: TRBD1; cdr3_aa: CASSLGLGGTGGEYGYTF; cdr3_nt: TGTGCCAGCAGCTTAGGCCTTGGAGGGACAGGGGGGGAATATGGCTACACCTTC
v_call: TRBV14; j_call: TRBJ1-2; clone_size: NA; d_call: NA; cdr3_aa: CASSQDPQGLGYTF; cdr3_nt: TGTGCCAGCAGCCAAGATCCTCAGGGGCTTGGCTACACCTTC
v_call: TRBV10-1; j_call: TRBJ2-1; clone_size: NA; d_call: NA; cdr3_aa: CASRTASGYNEQFF; cdr3_nt: TGCGCCAGCAGGACAGCAAGTGGCTACAATGAGCAGTTCTTC
v_call: TRBV7-9; j_call: TRBJ2-1; clone_size: NA; d_call: TRBD2; cdr3_aa: CASSPGTSFYNEQFF; cdr3_nt: TGTGCCAGCAGCCCTGGGACTAGCTTCTACAATGAGCAGTTCTTC
v_call: TRBV4-1; j_call: TRBJ2-7; clone_size: NA; d_call: NA; cdr3_aa: CASSQGASYEQYF; cdr3_nt: TGCGCCAGCAGCCAAGGCGCCTCCTACGAGCAGTACTTC
v_call: TRBV11-3; j_call: TRBJ2-7; clone_size: once; d_call: NA; cdr3_aa: CASSFGSYEQYF; cdr3_nt: TGTGCCAGCAGCTTCGGGAGCTACGAGCAGTACTTC
v_call: TRBV27; j_call: TRBJ2-5; clone_size: NA; d_call: TRBD2; cdr3_aa: CASSLTTSGGVPQETQYF; cdr3_nt: TGTGCCAGCAGCCTGACGACTAGCGGGGGGGTCCCCCAAGAGACCCAGTACTTC
v_call: TRBV7-9; j_call: TRBJ2-7; clone_size: NA; d_call: NA; cdr3_aa: CASSSGRPPYEQYF; cdr3_nt: TGTGCCAGCAGCTCCGGGAGACCTCCCTACGAGCAGTACTTC
v_call: TRBV12-5; j_call: TRBJ2-3; clone_size: NA; d_call: NA; cdr3_aa: CASGLVLGGTDTQYF; cdr3_nt: TGTGCTAGTGGTTTGGTACTCGGCGGCACAGATACGCAGTATTTT
v_call: TRBV9; j_call: TRBJ2-3; clone_size: once; d_call: TRBD1; cdr3_aa: CASSAGTDSTDTQYF; cdr3_nt: TGTGCCAGCAGCGCCGGGACAGACAGCACAGATACGCAGTATTTT
v_call: TRBV11-2; j_call: TRBJ2-1; clone_size: NA; d_call: TRBD2; cdr3_aa: CASSFSPGGYDEQFF; cdr3_nt: TGTGCCAGCAGCTTTTCGCCGGGGGGATACGATGAGCAGTTCTTC
v_call: TRBV27; j_call: TRBJ2-7; clone_size: few; d_call: TRBD1; cdr3_aa: CASSWDRAYEQYF; cdr3_nt: TGTGCCAGCAGCTGGGACAGGGCCTACGAGCAGTACTTC